This T cell receptor beta chain was observed in a study of T-cell memory formation after mild COVID-19 (dated by TCRdb to the early 2020s). Background on the whole study: TCR sequence clusters from the two donors were found to be largely donor specific. T-cell clones expanding and contracting after mild COVID-19 in a couple of donors were tracked by longitudinal TCRalpha and TCRbeta repertoire sequencing. The cohort comprised two young, previously healthy adult volunteers, one female and one male.

Beyond this particular receptor, the publication reports: Contracting CD4+ clones were located mainly in the CM and EM memory subsets, whereas CD8+ clones were found to be enriched in EMRA. Balanced CD4/CD8 phenotypes were observed for clones contracting from day 15 to 85, whereas a bias towards CD4+ was observed for a second wave of clones expanding from day 15 to 37. SARS-CoV-2 specificity of the second-wave clones peaking on day 37 was not confirmed. The study included only a couple of mild cases, and larger cohorts that include severe cases with pre-infection samples were judged to be necessary. Some responding clones were detected in pre-infection memory, which suggested that pre-existing cross-reactive memory T cells had joined the SARS-CoV-2 response.

The sample was run on an Illumina NovaSeq 6000. Using 5'RACE with constant-segment primers, TCRalpha and TCRbeta cDNA libraries were constructed, with sample barcodes and unique molecular identifiers added in the process. RNA was extracted from every sample with Trizol reagent. Amplification of the libraries took two PCR steps, and the second step added a second sample barcode plus Illumina TruSeq adapters. Libraries were sequenced on an Illumina NovaSeq with 2 x 150 bp paired-end reads. Regarding the original processing steps: The reads were demultiplexed and collapsed into UMI-guided consensus sequences using migec v1.2.7. Using mixcr v2.1.11, UMI consensuses were aligned to TRA and TRB V and J templates and then assembled into clonotypes. Clonotypes were classified as expanded or contracted when called significant by both edgeR and NoisET, with noise models trained on biological replicates. For edgeR calls, the thresholds were a false discovery rate-adjusted p below 0.01 and a log2 fold-change of 1. As an exploratory analysis of dynamics, max-normalized trajectories of the 1000 most abundant clonotypes were examined with PCA combined with hierarchical clustering. Separately sequenced CD4+ and CD8+ repertoires were used to assign the CD4 or CD8 phenotype of responding clones. The raw public data were reprocessed by TCRdb itself: fastp quality trimming at Q25, MiXCR clonotype calling, in-frame beta chains only. Each CDR3 protein gets just one entry, which takes the most common genes and DNA from the rows behind it. The V and J calls and clone size come from TCRdb's table, not from the authors' own analysis. The sample yields hundreds of thousands of distinct CDR3 sequences; about a fifth were counted once. The ten largest clonotypes hold 8.4% of the sample.

Ficoll-Paque density gradient centrifugation was used to isolate PBMCs. Via the germline V gene (reference sequence), CDR1 is PRHDT and CDR2 FYEKMQ. V is clipped by 2 bases and J by 0 bases, and the sequence between their germline boundaries is 16 bases long. From the cysteine through the phenylalanine, the CDR3 covers 17 amino acids. Only the CDR3 part of the read is kept: 51 bases, read in frame from the first base. On this clonotype: The antigen it binds to is not known. The record has no base qualities; no much larger clone is one base away.

Sequences were obtained from PBMCs or a T cell subset sorted from them (not recorded which). This chain is built from TRBV13 and TRBJ1-1; TRBD1 is possibly the D segment (6 matching bases). This receptor was identified in an adult woman who had mild COVID-19 (a few samples of this study predate the infection). The sample titles of this study are shuffled in the database, so cell type and time point are left out; the donor was told from shared clones. Here is the DNA: TGTGCCAGCAGCTTAACAGGAGGGCGGACAGTGAACACTGAAGCTTTCTTT. Translated, this gives CASSLTGGRTVNTEAFF.